The 11 T cell receptor beta chains listed next were all sequenced from one sample in a study of blood T cell repertoires in COVID-19. Data came from immunoSEQ multiplex PCR; TCRdb stores just in-frame clones and leaves some out. The profile shows over 15,000 clones, approximately 87% of them singletons. The sequenced material came from peripheral blood. The receptors originated from a human donor in a cohort sampled during active COVID-19.

The chain recombines TRBV24-1 with TRBJ2-2; 10 positions agree with TRBD1. The CDR3 is 17 residues long. V trimming: 3 bases; J trimming: 7 bases; junction bases outside the gene matches: 10. Germline CDR1 is KGHDR and CDR2 is SFDVKD. This CDR3 reads CATSDPPGQGISGELFF. The CDR3, as DNA: TGTGCCACCAGTGATCCTCCGGGACAGGGGATTAGCGGGGAGCTGTTTTTT.

The J gene is TRBJ2-1, the V gene TRBV5-4; 12 nucleotides line up with TRBD1. Unmatched junction bases numbered 10, after V lost 6 bases and J lost 6 bases. In germline, CDR1 is SGHNT, CDR2 YYREEE (reference sequence). The CDR3 has 16 amino acids. The DNA for the CDR3 is TGTGCCAGCACCCCGAGGTGGGGACAGGGGGCCAATGAGCAGTTCTTC. It is translated as CASTPRWGQGANEQFF.

This chain connects TRBV6-2 or TRBV6-3 to TRBJ2-1; unclear D gene. Trimming took off 2 bases at V and 2 bases at J, with 10 bases between the two ends. Germline values: CDR1 MNHEY, CDR2 SVGEGT. This CDR3 is built from 15 residues. In DNA, the CDR3 is TGTGCCAGCAGTTACAACAGACCTACCTACAATGAGCAGTTCTTC. Translation: CASSYNRPTYNEQFF.

This chain uses TRBV28 with TRBJ2-3; no definite D call. This CDR3 contains 13 residues. Germline loops: CDR1 MDHEN, CDR2 SYDVKM. V was pared by 6 bases and J by 6 bases, with 13 bases between. The CDR3 loop reads CASRTGAGDTQYF. In nucleotides, the CDR3 is TGTGCCAGCAGAACTGGCGCCGGGGATACGCAGTATTTT. Variable domain in full (rest from reference TRBV28 and TRBJ2-3): DVKVTQSSRYLVKRTGEKVFLECVQDMDHENMFWYRQDPGLGLRLIYFSYDVKMKEKGDIPEGYSVSREKKERFSLILESASTNQTSMYLCASRTGAGDTQYFGPGTRLTVL.

The chain uses TRBV9 and TRBJ2-3; 7 nucleotides line up with TRBD2. J was trimmed by 0 bases and V by 3 bases; bases with no gene match: 10. The CDR3 is 17 residues long. Germline-derived CDR1 and CDR2 are SGDLS and YYNGEE. The chain's CDR3 is CASSANPLAASTDTQYF. CDR3 coding DNA: TGTGCCAGCAGCGCAAACCCCCTAGCGGCTAGCACAGATACGCAGTATTTT.

This chain uses TRBV7-2 with TRBJ2-2; D remains unclear. Trimming shortened V by 6 bases and J by 7 bases, and 9 bases separated the two germline ends. Germline V gene sequence: CDR1 SGHTA, CDR2 FQGNSA. The CDR3 has 12 amino acids. The CDR3 sequence: CASRREIGELFF. The CDR3 bases are TGTGCCAGCAGGAGAGAAATCGGGGAGCTGTTTTTT.

V gene TRBV4-3 combines with J gene TRBJ2-6; perhaps TRBD2 as D (6 bases). Per the germline V gene, CDR1 is LGHNA and CDR2 is YSLEER. V was shortened by 0 bases and J by 1 base, with 19 bases between the two germline ends. The CDR3 runs to 20 residues. In nucleotides, the CDR3 is TGCGCCAGCAGCCAAGACCGCGGGATGCTCCCGGGTTCTGGGGCCAACGTCCTGACTTTC. It translates to CASSQDRGMLPGSGANVLTF.

The chain's CDR3 is CASGTSGFETQYF. The DNA for the CDR3 is TGTGCCAGCGGGACTAGCGGGTTTGAGACCCAGTACTTC. V gene TRBV7-2 combines with J gene TRBJ2-5; 12 bases are a match to TRBD2. This CDR3 is built from 13 residues. Germline V gene sequence: CDR1 SGHTA, CDR2 FQGNSA. The ends lost 8 bases at V and 5 bases at J; junction bases unmatched: 3.

The chain joins TRBV27 to TRBJ2-3; tentative D call: TRBD1 (6 bases). CDR1 and CDR2 from the germline V gene are MNHEY and SMNVEV (reference sequence). Trimming stripped 3 bases from V and 2 bases from J, with 12 bases between. The CDR3 is made up of 15 amino acids. CDR3 in DNA: TGTGCCAGCAGTTTTAAGGGGACATTCACAGATACGCAGTATTTT. Protein: CASSFKGTFTDTQYF.

V is TRBV7-6 and J is TRBJ2-1, with TRBD2 as a possible D gene (6 bases). This CDR3 has 16 amino acids. V was shortened by 2 bases and J by 0 bases, with 11 bases between the two germline ends. Germline loops: CDR1 SGHVS, CDR2 FNYEAQ. The CDR3 sequence: CASSLNSEGSYNEQFF. The CDR3 region has the DNA TGTGCCAGCAGCTTAAACTCGGAGGGCTCCTACAATGAGCAGTTCTTC.

The V call is TRBV4-2, the J call TRBJ2-1; 10 nucleotides align to TRBD2. This CDR3 is built from 16 residues. With V trimmed by 0 bases and J by 7 bases, 6 bases remained unmatched. The germline gives CDR1 LGHNA, CDR2 YNFKEQ. The CDR3 DNA reads as TGTGCCAGCAGCCAAGATCTCAGCGGGAGGGATAATGAGCAGTTCTTC. This codes for CASSQDLSGRDNEQFF.